This T cell receptor (beta chain) was captured by sequencing in a study of blood T cell repertoires in COVID-19. As for the study in general: PBMCs, B-cell-depleted T cells, or T cells were the source of the cDNA or gDNA that made up the material.

Here immunoSEQ multiplex PCR was the method, and the copy in TCRdb shows in-frame clones only, minus some. The table records about 160,000 clones, approximately 79% of them present only once. The germline V gene has CDR1 SNHLY and CDR2 FYNNEI. Trimming took off 4 bases at V and 0 bases at J, with 10 bases between the two ends. The CDR3 length is 15 residues. This clone has only one observation. The source of this sequence is a woman in her thirties or forties with COVID-19, enrolled during active disease. Specimen: peripheral blood. This chain connects TRBV2 to TRBJ1-5, with D tentatively TRBD1 (5 bases). DNA for the CDR3: TGTGCCAGCAGTGTTCGCAGGGATAGCAATCAGCCCCAGCATTTT. It specifies CASSVRRDSNQPQHF.